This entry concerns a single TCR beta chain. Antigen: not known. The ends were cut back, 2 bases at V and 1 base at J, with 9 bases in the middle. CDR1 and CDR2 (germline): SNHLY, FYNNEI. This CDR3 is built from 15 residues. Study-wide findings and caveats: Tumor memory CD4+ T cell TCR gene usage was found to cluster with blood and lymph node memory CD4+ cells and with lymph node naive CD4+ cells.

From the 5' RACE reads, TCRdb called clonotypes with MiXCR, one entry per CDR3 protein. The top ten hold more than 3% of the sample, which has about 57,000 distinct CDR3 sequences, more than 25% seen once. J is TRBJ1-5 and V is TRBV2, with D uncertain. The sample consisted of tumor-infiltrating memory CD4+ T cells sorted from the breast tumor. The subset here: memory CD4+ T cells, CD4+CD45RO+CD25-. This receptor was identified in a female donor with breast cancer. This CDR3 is CASSESRGSNQPQHF. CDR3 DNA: TGTGCCAGCAGTGAATCCCGAGGGAGCAATCAGCCCCAGCATTTT.